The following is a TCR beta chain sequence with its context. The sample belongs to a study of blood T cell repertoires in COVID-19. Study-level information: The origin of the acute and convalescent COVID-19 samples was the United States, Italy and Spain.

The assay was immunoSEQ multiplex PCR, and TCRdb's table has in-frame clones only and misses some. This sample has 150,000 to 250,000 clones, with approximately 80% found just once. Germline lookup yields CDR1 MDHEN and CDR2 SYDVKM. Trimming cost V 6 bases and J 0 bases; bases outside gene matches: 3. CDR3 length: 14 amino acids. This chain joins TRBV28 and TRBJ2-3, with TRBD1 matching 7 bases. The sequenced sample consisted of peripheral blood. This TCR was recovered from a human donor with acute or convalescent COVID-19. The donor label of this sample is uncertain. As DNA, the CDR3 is TGTGCCAGCAGAAAGACAGGGAGCACAGATACGCAGTATTTT. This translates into CASRKTGSTDTQYF.